The T cell receptor beta chain described here comes from a study of blood T cell repertoires in COVID-19. Germline-derived CDR1 and CDR2 are SGDLS and YYNGEE. The CDR3 is 12 amino acids. The V end was cut by 4 bases, the J end by 1 base, with 4 bases between. The repertoire was sequenced with immunoSEQ multiplex PCR; TCRdb's copy has only in-frame clones and lacks some. The sample carries around 300,000 clones, over 85% recorded once. The sequencing input was PBMCs or T cells enriched from blood (not recorded which). The TCR comes from a woman aged 55 to 70 who had recovered from COVID-19. The chain is built from TRBV9 and TRBJ2-3; no firm D call. The CDR3 nucleotides read TGTGCCAGCAGCCGGGGCACAGATACGCAGTATTTT. The encoded protein is CASSRGTDTQYF.